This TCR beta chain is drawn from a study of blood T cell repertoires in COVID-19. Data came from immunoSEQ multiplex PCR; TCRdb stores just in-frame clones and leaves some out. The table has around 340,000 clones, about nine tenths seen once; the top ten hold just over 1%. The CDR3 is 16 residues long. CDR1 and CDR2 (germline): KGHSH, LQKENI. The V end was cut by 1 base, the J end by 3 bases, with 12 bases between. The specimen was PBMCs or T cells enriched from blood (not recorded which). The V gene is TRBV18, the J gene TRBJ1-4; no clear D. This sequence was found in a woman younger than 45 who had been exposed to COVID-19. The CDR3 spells CASSPQDGAPNEKLFF. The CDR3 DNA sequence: TGTGCCAGCTCACCACAGGATGGAGCACCTAATGAAAAACTGTTTTTT.